The entry that follows covers one T cell receptor (beta chain) sequence. RNA in amounts of roughly 0.5 to 1 ug was reverse transcribed with random hexamers. TCRdb analysed the immunoSEQ multiplex PCR reads with MiXCR anew, one entry per CDR3 protein. The sample includes about 120,000 distinct CDR3 sequences, 85% to 95% of them seen just once. These data come from a study of CD8 T cells in Susac syndrome. This CDR3 has 15 residues. Trimming left V 5 bases short and J 0 bases short, with 13 bases between. CDR1 is MDHEN and CDR2 is SYDVKM in the germline V gene. The V and J genes are TRBV28 and TRBJ1-1, with D possibly matching TRBD1 (6 bases). The sequenced sample consisted of CD4+ T cells from PBMCs. The clonotype originates from a human donor with multiple sclerosis. In DNA form, the CDR3 reads TGTGCCAGCAGTGAGACCGGGACAATGAACACTGAAGCTTTCTTT. This encodes CASSETGTMNTEAFF.